Detailed here is one TCR beta chain. Its antigen is unknown. The table came from immunoSEQ multiplex PCR; TCRdb's copy has only in-frame clones and leaves some out. The sample carries just over 60,000 clones, more than 70% recorded once. Relapses following autologous stem cell transplantation were seen in all patients, with brentuximab vedotin exposure varying. Reported best responses ranged across complete response, partial response or progressive disease. This entry comes from a study of PD-1 blockade in classical Hodgkin lymphoma. Across the study: Treatment was intravenous nivolumab, 3 mg/kg every 2 weeks, until progression. Notes on the study in general: Prior therapy or disease activity may underlie the repertoire differences, whose causes remain undefined. Patients who responded completely had about the same baseline diversity as newly diagnosed patients.

J was trimmed by 8 bases and V by 4 bases; bases with no gene match: 4. Germline V gives CDR1 SGDLS, CDR2 YYNGEE. The CDR3 is made up of 14 amino acids. The sequence derives from a human donor with classical Hodgkin lymphoma. Source: peripheral blood mononuclear cells (PBMCs), taken at baseline. The chain employs TRBV9 and TRBJ1-6; 9 nucleotides align to TRBD1. The CDR3 spells CASSSRQGDSPLHF. The CDR3 nucleotides read TGTGCCAGCAGCTCAAGACAGGGGGATTCACCCCTCCACTTT.